The 6 T cell receptor beta chains reported below all come from one sample, sequenced in a study of blood T cell repertoires in COVID-19. Only in-frame clones appear in the TCRdb table, and some are missing; sequencing was by immunoSEQ multiplex PCR. This sample has roughly 200,000 clones; 85% to 90% occur once, and the top ten carry 3.5% to 4.5%. Sequencing input: PBMCs or T cells enriched from blood (not recorded which). The receptors shown here come from a woman aged 25 to 39 with acute COVID-19.

The chain has TRBV7-3 and TRBJ2-7; 7 bases line up with TRBD2. Trimming cost V 2 bases and J 3 bases; bases outside gene matches: 1. The CDR3 is 13 residues long. CDR1 is SGHTA and CDR2 is FQGTGA in the germline V gene. CDR3 sequence: CASSLGGGYEQYF. For the CDR3, the DNA is TGTGCCAGCAGCTTAGGCGGGGGCTACGAGCAGTACTTC. Looking up the rest from reference TRBV7-3 and TRBJ2-7 gives the full variable domain: GAGVSQTPSNKVTEKGKYVELRCDPISGHTALYWYRQSLGQGPEFLIYFQGTGAADDSGLPNDRFFAVRPEGSVSTLKIQRTERGDSAVYLCASSLGGGYEQYFGPGTRLTVT.

CDR3 nucleotides: TGTGCCATCAGGGAGGACAGTCGCAATCAGCCCCAGCATTTT. Translating it yields CAIREDSRNQPQHF. The chain employs TRBV10-3 and TRBJ1-5; D is possibly TRBD1 (6 bases). V gave up 6 bases and J gave up 2 bases, with 11 bases separating them. This CDR3 is built from 14 residues. Germline-derived CDR1 and CDR2 are ENHRY and SYGVKD.

The rearrangement uses TRBV28 and TRBJ2-3; 11 bases fit TRBD2. Germline values: CDR1 MDHEN, CDR2 SYDVKM. The trim removed 3 bases at V and 4 bases at J, leaving 3 bases unmatched. The CDR3 runs to 15 residues. This CDR3 reads CASSFTSGGADTQYF. In DNA form, the CDR3 reads TGTGCCAGCAGTTTTACTAGCGGGGGCGCAGATACGCAGTATTTT.

The rearrangement links TRBV7-9 to TRBJ1-2; TRBD1 aligns across 11 bases. V was pared by 5 bases and J by 1 base, with 9 bases of the junction left unmatched. This CDR3 comprises 17 residues. The germline V gene has CDR1 SEHNR and CDR2 FQNEAQ (reference sequence). CDR3 sequence reads: CASSNIPGQGVNYGYTF. The DNA of the CDR3 is TGTGCCAGCAGCAACATCCCGGGACAGGGGGTTAACTATGGCTACACCTTC.

The CDR3 nucleotides read TGTGCCAGCATTGAGGGGACAGACACCGGGGAGCTGTTTTTT. It encodes CASIEGTDTGELFF. The chain employs TRBV28 and TRBJ2-2; 7 nucleotides line up with TRBD1. Germline-derived CDR1 and CDR2 are MDHEN and SYDVKM. V trimming: 7 bases; J trimming: 3 bases; junction bases outside the gene matches: 5. CDR3 size: 14 residues.

The rearrangement uses TRBV4-2 and TRBJ2-5, with 9 bases identical to TRBD2. V lost 0 bases and J lost 4; bases outside the gene matches: 6. Germline CDR1 reads LGHNA; CDR2 reads YNFKEQ. The CDR3 totals 16 residues. The DNA of the CDR3 is TGTGCCAGCAGCCAAGATTTCGCGGGGGGGTCAGAGACCCAGTACTTC. It translates to CASSQDFAGGSETQYF.